The rows below give T cell receptor beta chains drawn from one sample of a study of T cells and copy number aberrations in small-cell lung cancer. Profiling relied on immunoSEQ multiplex PCR, and the TCRdb table lists in-frame clones only, not all of them. The data contain 2,000 to 2,500 clones, roughly three quarters of them singletons. Material: normal tissue next to the tumor. The receptor source for this set is a woman aged 55 to 70 with small cell lung cancer. CDR3s include the opening cysteine and the closing phenylalanine or tryptophan. A D gene is named only where the DNA matches it firmly. The listing skips clone size in some rows; elsewhere it reads once, few, many or a size class.

v_call: TRBV18; j_call: TRBJ2-5; cdr3_length: 12; d_call: -; clone_size: once; cdr3_aa: CASSPNLETQYF; cdr3_nt: TGTGCCAGCTCACCTAACCTGGAGACCCAGTACTTC
v_call: TRBV7-2; j_call: TRBJ2-4; cdr3_length: 14; d_call: -; clone_size: -; cdr3_aa: CASSGDLAKNIQYF; cdr3_nt: TGTGCCAGCAGCGGGGATCTAGCCAAAAACATTCAGTACTTC
v_call: TRBV6-4; j_call: TRBJ2-7; cdr3_length: 13; d_call: -; clone_size: -; cdr3_aa: CASSDPGFNEQYF; cdr3_nt: TGTGCCAGCAGTGACCCCGGGTTCAACGAGCAGTACTTC
v_call: TRBV7-2; j_call: TRBJ2-1; cdr3_length: 15; d_call: TRBD2; clone_size: -; cdr3_aa: CASSSTGTNYNEQFF; cdr3_nt: TGTGCCAGCAGCTCCACCGGGACTAACTACAATGAGCAGTTCTTC
v_call: TRBV7-9; j_call: TRBJ2-7; cdr3_length: 15; d_call: -; clone_size: few; cdr3_aa: CASSRGPPESYEQYF; cdr3_nt: TGTGCCAGCAGCCGGGGACCTCCTGAATCCTACGAGCAGTACTTC
v_call: TRBV6-5; j_call: TRBJ1-1; cdr3_length: 13; d_call: -; clone_size: -; cdr3_aa: CASSRTENTEAFF; cdr3_nt: TGTGCCAGCAGCCGGACGGAGAACACTGAAGCTTTCTTT
v_call: TRBV5-4; j_call: TRBJ2-3; cdr3_length: 12; d_call: -; clone_size: -; cdr3_aa: CASSLFLDTQYF; cdr3_nt: TGTGCCAGCAGCTTGTTTCTCGATACGCAGTATTTT
v_call: TRBV10-3; j_call: TRBJ1-2; cdr3_length: 14; d_call: TRBD1; clone_size: -; cdr3_aa: CAISEGQGAYGYTF; cdr3_nt: TGTGCCATCAGTGAGGGACAGGGGGCGTATGGCTACACCTTC
v_call: TRBV30; j_call: TRBJ2-7; cdr3_length: 12; d_call: -; clone_size: few; cdr3_aa: CAWRHSSYEQYF; cdr3_nt: TGTGCCTGGAGACACAGCTCCTACGAGCAGTACTTC
v_call: TRBV7-9; j_call: TRBJ1-4; cdr3_length: 18; d_call: TRBD1; clone_size: -; cdr3_aa: CASSLEVGQGLSNEKLFF; cdr3_nt: TGTGCCAGCAGCTTAGAAGTAGGACAGGGCCTCTCTAATGAAAAACTGTTTTTT
v_call: TRBV7-2; j_call: TRBJ2-5; cdr3_length: 17; d_call: -; clone_size: -; cdr3_aa: CASTLNAAGATQETQYF; cdr3_nt: TGTGCCAGCACCCTAAACGCTGCGGGGGCAACCCAAGAGACCCAGTACTTC
v_call: TRBV18; j_call: TRBJ2-1; cdr3_length: 13; d_call: -; clone_size: once; cdr3_aa: CASSPALANEQFF; cdr3_nt: TGTGCCAGCTCACCGGCTCTAGCGAATGAGCAGTTCTTC
v_call: TRBV4-1; j_call: TRBJ1-1; cdr3_length: 13; d_call: -; clone_size: -; cdr3_aa: CASSQRGGTEAFF; cdr3_nt: TGCGCCAGCAGCCAAAGGGGGGGGACTGAAGCTTTCTTT
v_call: TRBV27; j_call: TRBJ2-1; cdr3_length: 13; d_call: -; clone_size: -; cdr3_aa: CASSFSGRNEQFF; cdr3_nt: TGTGCCAGCAGTTTTTCGGGAAGGAATGAGCAGTTCTTC
v_call: TRBV28; j_call: TRBJ1-2; cdr3_length: 13; d_call: TRBD1; clone_size: -; cdr3_aa: CASSPGGRYGYTF; cdr3_nt: TGTGCCAGCAGTCCAGGGGGCAGGTATGGCTACACCTTC
v_call: TRBV29-1; j_call: TRBJ2-1; cdr3_length: 12; d_call: -; clone_size: -; cdr3_aa: CSGSGSYNEQFF; cdr3_nt: TGCAGCGGTAGCGGTTCCTACAATGAGCAGTTCTTC
v_call: TRBV29-1; j_call: TRBJ1-2; cdr3_length: 11; d_call: -; clone_size: -; cdr3_aa: CSVSGVFGYTF; cdr3_nt: TGCAGTGTGTCAGGGGTTTTTGGCTACACCTTC
v_call: TRBV5-1; j_call: TRBJ2-7; cdr3_length: 15; d_call: -; clone_size: few; cdr3_aa: CASSLGTEGVYEQYF; cdr3_nt: TGCGCCAGCAGCTTGGGAACTGAAGGGGTGTACGAGCAGTACTTC
v_call: TRBV4-3; j_call: TRBJ1-2; cdr3_length: 14; d_call: -; clone_size: -; cdr3_aa: CASSQVLGGRGYTF; cdr3_nt: TGCGCCAGCAGCCAAGTTCTCGGGGGACGAGGCTACACCTTC
v_call: TRBV7-9; j_call: TRBJ2-7; cdr3_length: 15; d_call: -; clone_size: -; cdr3_aa: CASSSSTEKAYEQYF; cdr3_nt: TGTGCCAGCAGCTCATCGACAGAAAAAGCCTACGAGCAGTACTTC
v_call: TRBV12-5; j_call: TRBJ1-2; cdr3_length: 16; d_call: TRBD1; clone_size: -; cdr3_aa: CASGSDIQGAVDGYTF; cdr3_nt: TGTGCTAGTGGTTCTGATATACAGGGGGCTGTTGATGGCTACACCTTC
v_call: TRBV4-2; j_call: TRBJ1-6; cdr3_length: 13; d_call: -; clone_size: large; cdr3_aa: CASSQEIYSPLHF; cdr3_nt: TGTGCCAGCAGCCAAGAAATATATTCACCCCTCCACTTT
v_call: TRBV18; j_call: TRBJ1-2; cdr3_length: 13; d_call: TRBD1; clone_size: -; cdr3_aa: CASSPGTGRGYTF; cdr3_nt: TGTGCCAGCTCCCCCGGGACAGGGCGTGGCTACACCTTC
v_call: TRBV29-1; j_call: TRBJ1-2; cdr3_length: 15; d_call: TRBD1; clone_size: -; cdr3_aa: CSVGTGTANNYGYTF; cdr3_nt: TGCAGCGTTGGGACCGGGACAGCCAATAACTATGGCTACACCTTC
v_call: TRBV6-1; j_call: TRBJ2-7; cdr3_length: 14; d_call: -; clone_size: -; cdr3_aa: CASSDLPTVYEQYF; cdr3_nt: TGTGCCAGCAGTGATCTACCAACGGTATACGAGCAGTACTTC
v_call: TRBV28; j_call: TRBJ1-5; cdr3_length: 16; d_call: -; clone_size: -; cdr3_aa: CASSPVRDLSNQPQHF; cdr3_nt: TGTGCCAGCAGTCCGGTCAGGGACCTTAGCAATCAGCCCCAGCATTTT
v_call: TRBV28; j_call: TRBJ1-1; cdr3_length: 13; d_call: -; clone_size: -; cdr3_aa: CASSFRRNTEAFF; cdr3_nt: TGTGCCAGCAGTTTCCGCAGGAACACTGAAGCTTTCTTT
v_call: TRBV7-9; j_call: TRBJ2-1; cdr3_length: 12; d_call: TRBD2; clone_size: -; cdr3_aa: CASSRGVHEQFF; cdr3_nt: TGTGCCAGCAGCCGGGGGGTCCATGAGCAGTTCTTC
v_call: TRBV7-7; j_call: TRBJ2-5; cdr3_length: 13; d_call: -; clone_size: -; cdr3_aa: CASRQGGQETQYF; cdr3_nt: TGTGCTAGCCGACAAGGGGGCCAAGAGACCCAGTACTTC
v_call: TRBV10-3; j_call: TRBJ2-7; cdr3_length: 14; d_call: -; clone_size: -; cdr3_aa: CAISATGTQSEQYF; cdr3_nt: TGTGCCATCAGCGCCACCGGGACACAGTCTGAGCAGTACTTC
v_call: TRBV6-4; j_call: TRBJ2-2; cdr3_length: 14; d_call: -; clone_size: -; cdr3_aa: CASSDSGDTGELFF; cdr3_nt: TGTGCCAGCAGTGACTCGGGGGACACCGGGGAGCTGTTTTTT
v_call: TRBV18; j_call: TRBJ1-3; cdr3_length: 15; d_call: -; clone_size: once; cdr3_aa: CASSPASGSGNTIYF; cdr3_nt: TGTGCCAGCTCACCAGCCTCAGGGAGTGGAAACACCATATATTTT
v_call: TRBV2; j_call: TRBJ2-1; cdr3_length: 14; d_call: -; clone_size: once; cdr3_aa: CAIERASSYNEQFF; cdr3_nt: TGTGCCATCGAGCGGGCTAGCTCCTACAATGAGCAGTTCTTC
v_call: TRBV6-1; j_call: TRBJ2-5; cdr3_length: 13; d_call: TRBD2; clone_size: -; cdr3_aa: CASPAGAGETQYF; cdr3_nt: TGTGCCAGCCCAGCGGGAGCCGGAGAGACCCAGTACTTC
v_call: TRBV19; j_call: TRBJ1-2; cdr3_length: 12; d_call: -; clone_size: few; cdr3_aa: CASSMGPYGYTF; cdr3_nt: TGTGCCAGTAGTATGGGTCCCTATGGCTACACCTTC
v_call: TRBV12-2; j_call: TRBJ2-1; cdr3_length: 15; d_call: -; clone_size: -; cdr3_aa: CASQTLVSSYNEQFF; cdr3_nt: TGTGCAAGCCAAACCCTGGTGAGCTCCTACAATGAGCAGTTCTTC
v_call: TRBV7-8; j_call: TRBJ2-7; cdr3_length: 17; d_call: TRBD1; clone_size: -; cdr3_aa: CASSLVGPGTGNYEQYF; cdr3_nt: TGTGCTAGCAGCTTAGTCGGGCCCGGGACAGGAAACTACGAGCAGTACTTC
v_call: TRBV28; j_call: TRBJ2-7; cdr3_length: 14; d_call: TRBD1; clone_size: -; cdr3_aa: CASSMGTGIHEQYF; cdr3_nt: TGTGCCAGCAGTATGGGGACAGGGATCCACGAGCAGTACTTC
v_call: TRBV18; j_call: TRBJ2-7; cdr3_length: 15; d_call: TRBD1; clone_size: once; cdr3_aa: CASSPRGTGVYEQYF; cdr3_nt: TGTGCCAGCTCACCACGGGGGACAGGGGTCTACGAGCAGTACTTC
v_call: TRBV6-5; j_call: TRBJ1-5; cdr3_length: 13; d_call: -; clone_size: -; cdr3_aa: CAPSRSPNQPQHF; cdr3_nt: TGTGCCCCATCGAGATCCCCAAATCAGCCCCAGCATTTT
v_call: TRBV9; j_call: TRBJ2-5; cdr3_length: 16; d_call: -; clone_size: -; cdr3_aa: CASSVEAGHRQETQYF; cdr3_nt: TGTGCCAGCAGCGTAGAGGCAGGGCATAGACAAGAGACCCAGTACTTC
v_call: TRBV28; j_call: TRBJ2-7; cdr3_length: 14; d_call: -; clone_size: -; cdr3_aa: CASSSGTPEHEQYF; cdr3_nt: TGTGCCAGCAGTTCTGGAACCCCCGAACACGAGCAGTACTTC
v_call: TRBV5-4; j_call: TRBJ1-4; cdr3_length: 16; d_call: -; clone_size: -; cdr3_aa: CASSLANTQVKEKLFF; cdr3_nt: TGTGCCAGCAGCTTGGCCAACACTCAGGTCAAAGAAAAACTGTTTTTT
v_call: TRBV5-4; j_call: TRBJ1-3; cdr3_length: 16; d_call: TRBD1; clone_size: -; cdr3_aa: CASSPGGQSTGNTIYF; cdr3_nt: TGTGCCAGCAGCCCGGGGGGACAGTCGACTGGAAACACCATATATTTT
v_call: TRBV5-1; j_call: TRBJ2-3; cdr3_length: 16; d_call: TRBD2; clone_size: -; cdr3_aa: CASSSGASGGTDTQYF; cdr3_nt: TGCGCCAGCAGCTCCGGAGCGAGCGGGGGCACAGATACGCAGTATTTT
v_call: TRBV6-6; j_call: TRBJ1-2; cdr3_length: 11; d_call: TRBD1; clone_size: -; cdr3_aa: CASGQGAGYTF; cdr3_nt: TGTGCCAGCGGACAGGGGGCCGGTTACACCTTC
v_call: TRBV4-3; j_call: TRBJ2-1; cdr3_length: 16; d_call: -; clone_size: once; cdr3_aa: CASSPAPDSSYNEQFF; cdr3_nt: TGCGCCAGCAGTCCAGCACCGGACTCCTCCTACAATGAGCAGTTCTTC
v_call: TRBV30; j_call: TRBJ2-2; cdr3_length: 16; d_call: TRBD1; clone_size: few; cdr3_aa: CAWSRQGANRPGELFF; cdr3_nt: TGTGCCTGGAGTCGACAGGGGGCCAACCGTCCCGGGGAGCTGTTTTTT
v_call: TRBV2; j_call: TRBJ2-7; cdr3_length: 12; d_call: -; clone_size: -; cdr3_aa: CASSAGLVEQYF; cdr3_nt: TGTGCCAGCAGTGCAGGGCTCGTCGAGCAGTACTTC
v_call: TRBV28; j_call: TRBJ2-5; cdr3_length: 12; d_call: -; clone_size: few; cdr3_aa: CASSFLEGAQYF; cdr3_nt: TGTGCCAGCAGTTTTCTTGAGGGAGCCCAGTACTTC
v_call: TRBV4-1; j_call: TRBJ2-2; cdr3_length: 14; d_call: -; clone_size: -; cdr3_aa: CASSRDRSTGELFF; cdr3_nt: TGCGCCAGCAGCCGTGACAGGAGCACCGGGGAGCTGTTTTTT
v_call: TRBV27; j_call: TRBJ2-2; cdr3_length: 13; d_call: -; clone_size: -; cdr3_aa: CASRFRGPGELFF; cdr3_nt: TGTGCCAGCAGATTCAGGGGTCCCGGGGAGCTGTTTTTT
v_call: TRBV4-1; j_call: TRBJ1-2; cdr3_length: 13; d_call: TRBD1; clone_size: -; cdr3_aa: CASRRTGAVSYTF; cdr3_nt: TGCGCCAGCAGGCGGACAGGGGCGGTTAGCTACACCTTC
v_call: TRBV28; j_call: TRBJ1-2; cdr3_length: 13; d_call: -; clone_size: -; cdr3_aa: CASSLGTYYGYTF; cdr3_nt: TGTGCCAGCAGTTTGGGGACTTACTATGGCTACACCTTC